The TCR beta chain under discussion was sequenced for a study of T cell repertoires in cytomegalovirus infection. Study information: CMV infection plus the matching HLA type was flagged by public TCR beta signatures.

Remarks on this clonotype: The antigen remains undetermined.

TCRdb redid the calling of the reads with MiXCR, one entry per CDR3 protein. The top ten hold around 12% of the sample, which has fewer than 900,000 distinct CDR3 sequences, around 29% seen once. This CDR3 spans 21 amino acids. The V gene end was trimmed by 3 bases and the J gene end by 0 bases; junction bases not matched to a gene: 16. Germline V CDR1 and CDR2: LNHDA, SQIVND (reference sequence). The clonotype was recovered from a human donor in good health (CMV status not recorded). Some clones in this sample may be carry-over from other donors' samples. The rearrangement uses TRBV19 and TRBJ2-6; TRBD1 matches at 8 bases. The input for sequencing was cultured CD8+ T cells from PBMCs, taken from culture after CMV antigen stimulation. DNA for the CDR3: TGTGCCAGTAGTATTTTCGGAGGCAGGGGGCTTTTGCCCTCTGGGGCCAACGTCCTGACTTTC. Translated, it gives CASSIFGGRGLLPSGANVLTF.